This T cell receptor beta chain derives from a study of regulatory and conventional T cells in RAG deficiency. A single count supports this clone. Its antigen remains unidentified. This CDR3 is built from 16 residues. The germline V gene has CDR1 SGDLS and CDR2 YYNGEE. V shed 0 bases and J shed 5 bases, with 14 bases lying between them. Profiling relied on immunoSEQ multiplex PCR, and the TCRdb table lists in-frame clones only, not all of them. The sample includes 45,000 or so clones, more than 80% of them seen just once. Findings and limits, study-wide: Omenn syndrome and CID/AS patients had 80 to 100-fold fewer unique Treg TCR beta sequences, versus approximately 9.6-fold elsewhere. Shannon entropy was markedly lower and Simpson indices higher in RAG-deficient patients than control T-cell subsets. Omenn patients showed >85% Treg-Tconv overlap and shorter CDR3 lengths.

Conventional CD4+ T cells were sorted from blood as CD25-low CD127-high cells. The same data also went into a second study, on regulatory T cells. That paper notes: The PCR used 52 TRBV and 13 TRBJ primers.

The V and J genes are TRBV9 and TRBJ2-2; the D gene is possibly TRBD2 (7 bases). The receptor was isolated from a human donor in good health. The sample taken for sequencing was CD4+ effector T cells sorted from blood. The CDR3 loop is CASSVAGGVETGELFF. CDR3 sequence (DNA): TGTGCCAGCAGCGTAGCGGGGGGCGTGGAAACCGGGGAGCTGTTTTTT.